The 15 T cell receptor beta chains given below trace back to one sample, sequenced in a study of CD8+ T cells in alopecia areata. RNA, once extracted, was reverse transcribed into cDNA for use as the sequencing template. Sequencing was performed with immunoSEQ multiplex PCR; in TCRdb, only in-frame clones are kept and a portion is missing. The data contain roughly 200,000 clones, around 60% of them seen just once; the ten biggest clones take up less than 3.5%. Treatment indicated: oral pan-JAK inhibitor, 5-10 mg twice daily. Sequences were derived from CD4+ T cells sorted from blood, sampled at week 4, from a patient treated with tofacitinib. The receptors come from a human donor with alopecia areata.

The chain couples TRBV6-8 to TRBJ2-3; D perhaps matches TRBD1 (6 bases). V was clipped by 7 bases and J by 2 bases, with 10 bases between them. CDR1 is MNHGY, CDR2 SAAAGT, per germline. The CDR3 runs 13 residues. Here the CDR3 reads CASKQGTTDTQYF. CDR3 coding DNA: TGTGCCAGCAAACAGGGTACCACAGATACGCAGTATTTT.

The chain uses TRBV25-1 and TRBJ1-1; D gene unclear. The CDR3 loop spans 13 amino acids. The germline V gene encodes CDR1 MGHDK and CDR2 SYGVNS. The germline V and J ends were trimmed by 2 bases and 4 bases, with 8 bases remaining between them. This CDR3 is CASSEQPGTEAFF. DNA for the CDR3: TGTGCCAGCAGTGAACAGCCGGGCACTGAAGCTTTCTTT. Full variable domain (remainder filled in from reference TRBV25-1 and TRBJ1-1): EADIYQTPRYLVIGTGKKITLECSQTMGHDKMYWYQQDPGMELHLIHYSYGVNSTEKGDLSSESTVSRIRTEHFPLTLESARPSHTSQYLCASSEQPGTEAFFGQGTRLTVV.

This clone has just a few counts. The chain has TRBV7-9 and TRBJ2-7; D not resolved. This CDR3 has 13 amino acids. Germline V lookup: CDR1 SEHNR, CDR2 FQNEAQ (reference sequence). Trimming took off 5 bases at V and 2 bases at J, with 10 bases between the two ends. The CDR3 DNA reads TGTGCCAGCAGCCCGACGACGACCTACGAGCAGTACTTC. Protein product: CASSPTTTYEQYF.

This clone was seen a handful of times. The V call is TRBV28, the J call TRBJ1-4, with D possibly being TRBD1 (6 bases). Per the germline V gene, CDR1 is MDHEN and CDR2 is SYDVKM. The V gene lost 3 bases and the J gene lost 2 bases, with 10 bases spanning the gap. The CDR3 extends over 15 amino acids. The CDR3 DNA is TGTGCCAGCAGTTTGACACAGGGTACTAATGAAAAACTGTTTTTT. Protein product: CASSLTQGTNEKLFF.

The chain joins TRBV5-4 to TRBJ2-5; maybe TRBD2 (5 bases). Germline CDR1 SGHNT, CDR2 YYREEE (reference sequence). The V end was cut by 6 bases, the J end by 3 bases, with 15 bases between. The CDR3 runs 14 residues. The CDR3 DNA reads as TGTGCCAGCAACGACGGGCGGAGGAAAGAGACCCAGTACTTC. Translation: CASNDGRRKETQYF.

The V and J genes are TRBV7-9 and TRBJ1-2, with D hard to call. Germline lookup yields CDR1 SEHNR and CDR2 FQNEAQ (reference sequence). The CDR3 runs 15 residues. V was shortened by 1 base and J by 0 bases, with 9 bases between the two germline ends. This chain's CDR3 is CASSLGGYANYGYTF. The CDR3 bases are TGTGCCAGCAGCTTAGGAGGCTATGCTAACTATGGCTACACCTTC. Combining the CDR3 with reference TRBV7-9 and TRBJ1-2 gives the whole variable domain DTGVSQNPRHKITKRGQNVTFRCDPISEHNRLYWYRQTLGQGPEFLTYFQNEAQLEKSRLLSDRFSAERPKGSFSTLEIQRTEQGDSAMYLCASSLGGYANYGYTFGSGTRLTVV.

CDR3: CASSPPQGDGNQPQHF. In DNA, the CDR3 is TGTGCCAGCTCACCGCCGCAAGGGGACGGCAATCAGCCCCAGCATTTT. The chain joins TRBV18 to TRBJ1-5; tentative D call: TRBD1 (5 bases). This CDR3 is 16 amino acids long. The V end was cut by 3 bases, the J end by 2 bases, with 14 bases between. The germline gives CDR1 KGHSH, CDR2 LQKENI.

The CDR3 sequence: CTTGTGPYEQYF. The DNA of the CDR3 is TGTACGACGGGGACAGGTCCCTACGAGCAGTACTTC. J is TRBJ2-7 and V is TRBV28, with 8 bases identical to TRBD1. This CDR3 region has 12 residues. The germline CDR1 and CDR2 sequences are MDHEN and SYDVKM.

This clone was picked up a small number of times. The chain uses TRBV10-3 and TRBJ2-1, with D possibly TRBD1 on 6 matching bases. The V and J ends lost 10 bases and 4 bases respectively, with 14 bases between them. This CDR3 comprises 13 residues. Germline-derived CDR1 and CDR2 are ENHRY and SYGVKD. CDR3 sequence reads: CATEGEMYNEQFF. CDR3 DNA sequence: TGTGCCACCGAGGGGGAGATGTACAATGAGCAGTTCTTC.

The chain employs TRBV29-1 and TRBJ1-1, with D unresolved. The V gene lost 4 bases and the J gene lost 1 base, with 13 bases spanning the gap. This CDR3 comprises 14 residues. Germline lookup yields CDR1 SQVTM and CDR2 ANQGSEA. The CDR3 spells CSVVKSLSNTEAFF. As DNA, the CDR3 is TGCAGCGTTGTCAAGAGTCTATCGAACACTGAAGCTTTCTTT.

As DNA, the CDR3 is TGTGCCACCAGCAGAGATCACAGTTACGAGCAGTACTTC. Translating it yields CATSRDHSYEQYF. The V call is TRBV15, the J call TRBJ2-7, with D hard to call. With 0 bases removed from V and 4 bases from J, the gap between germline ends came to 7 bases. The germline gives CDR1 LNHNV, CDR2 YYDKDF (reference sequence). The CDR3 has 13 amino acids.

This chain joins TRBV29-1 and TRBJ2-7; maybe TRBD1 (5 bases). The CDR3 extends over 12 amino acids. The V and J ends lost 4 bases and 2 bases respectively, with 9 bases between them. Germline CDR1 SQVTM, CDR2 ANQGSEA. This CDR3 reads CSVGAGTYEQYF. The CDR3 nucleotides read TGCAGCGTTGGGGCAGGGACCTACGAGCAGTACTTC.

The chain joins TRBV7-9 to TRBJ2-6; possible D gene TRBD2, 6 bases. The CDR3 loop spans 16 amino acids. Germline-derived CDR1 and CDR2 are SEHNR and FQNEAQ (reference sequence). Trimming pared 5 bases from V and 0 bases from J, leaving 11 bases between. This CDR3 is CASSPGLSSGANVLTF. CDR3 coding DNA: TGTGCCAGCAGCCCAGGACTAAGCTCTGGGGCCAACGTCCTGACTTTC.

The chain combines TRBV5-5 with TRBJ2-3; 8 positions match TRBD2. This CDR3 comprises 15 residues. V was pared by 4 bases and J by 0 bases, with 4 bases of the junction left unmatched. Germline-derived CDR1 and CDR2 are SGHKS and YYEKEE (reference sequence). In nucleotides, the CDR3 is TGTGCCAGCAGCACACCTAGCGGGAGCACAGATACGCAGTATTTT. This sequence encodes CASSTPSGSTDTQYF. Supplemented by reference TRBV5-5 and TRBJ2-3, the full variable domain reads DAGVTQSPTHLIKTRGQQVTLRCSPISGHKSVSWYQQVLGQGPQFIFQYYEKEERGRGNFPDRFSARQFPNYSSELNVNALLLGDSALYLCASSTPSGSTDTQYFGPGTRLTVL.

This clone was counted between two and nine times. V gene TRBV7-9 combines with J gene TRBJ2-7, with TRBD1 identical over 7 bases. This CDR3 contains 16 residues. Germline CDR1 and CDR2: SEHNR and FQNEAQ (reference sequence). The V gene end was trimmed by 5 bases and the J gene end by 3 bases; junction bases not matched to a gene: 13. The CDR3 here is CASSPMGQGVRYEQYF. The CDR3 region has the DNA TGTGCCAGCAGCCCAATGGGGCAGGGGGTCCGCTACGAGCAGTACTTC.